This TCR beta chain was captured in a study of PD-L1 blockade in urothelial cancer. Per the germline V gene, CDR1 is SQVTM and CDR2 is ANQGSEA. Losses at the gene ends were 0 bases for V and 0 bases for J; bases not matched to a gene: 7. The CDR3 contains 19 residues. What went into each PCR as a spike was synthetic TCR analog templates. The protocol was immunoSEQ multiplex PCR, while the TCRdb copy is restricted to in-frame clones and leaves out a portion. The table has tens of thousands of clones, roughly 78% seen once; the top ten hold 3% to 3.5%. J is TRBJ2-3 and V is TRBV29-1; 15 nucleotides agree with TRBD2. Here the sequenced sample was PBMCs, taken around atezolizumab (anti-PD-L1) treatment. This TCR derives from a man between 70 and 80 years old with urothelial cancer. This CDR3 reads CSVEDPGLAGGLSTDTQYF. In nucleotides, the CDR3 is TGCAGCGTTGAAGACCCGGGACTAGCGGGGGGTCTGAGCACAGATACGCAGTATTTT.